The 17 T cell receptor beta chains presented below share a single source sample, sequenced in a study of T cell responses to AZD1222 COVID-19 vaccine listed by TCRdb under 2021. The time point label here, explained by the study, means: baseline before first vaccination. Library method: the immunoSEQ multiplex PCR assay. The source is immuneACCESS, and TCRdb retained only in-frame sequences with V and J called. Part of the clones is not carried over; for the studies checked, unresolved V genes explain less than half of this, and the remainder is unexplained. Across this sample there are fewer than 200,000 clones, with 85% to 95% seen only once. The ten biggest clones cover approximately 1.4% of the sample. Here the sequenced sample was peripheral blood, taken on day 0 of AZD1222 vaccination. The receptors were sampled from an adult in good health.

The chain is built from TRBV7-8 and TRBJ2-1; 10 nucleotides line up with TRBD1. The CDR3 sequence is 14 residues long. Germline assignment: CDR1 SGHVS and CDR2 FQNEAQ. The ends lost 5 bases at V and 7 bases at J; junction bases unmatched: 5. CDR3 sequence: CASSPGQGRNEQFF. Written as DNA, the CDR3 is TGTGCCAGCAGCCCGGGACAGGGGAGAAATGAGCAGTTCTTC.

This clone was observed a single time. V is TRBV7-9 and J is TRBJ1-2; 7 nucleotides align to TRBD1. The V and J ends lost 5 bases and 6 bases, in that order; junction bases with no gene match: 9. Germline-derived CDR1 and CDR2 are SEHNR and FQNEAQ (reference sequence). The CDR3 is made up of 14 amino acids. The CDR3 loop reads CASSLDQGDHGYTF. Here the CDR3 DNA reads TGTGCCAGCAGCCTCGATCAGGGGGATCATGGCTACACCTTC.

This chain joins TRBV6-5 and TRBJ1-6; D is unresolved. Germline V gene sequence: CDR1 MNHEY, CDR2 SVGAGI. V lost 8 bases and J 4 bases, leaving 6 bases between the germline ends. This CDR3 contains 12 residues. In DNA form, the CDR3 reads TGTGCCAGCGAATTGTATAATTCACCCCTCCACTTT. It specifies CASELYNSPLHF.

The chain carries TRBV19 and TRBJ2-5; TRBD2 agrees at 12 bases. The J segment lost 4 bases and the V segment lost 7 bases, leaving 7 bases of the junction unmatched. The germline CDR1 and CDR2 sequences are LNHDA and SQIVND (reference sequence). The CDR3 is made up of 15 amino acids. CDR3 amino acids: CASTSSGGARETQYF. Written as DNA, the CDR3 is TGTGCCAGTACCTCTAGCGGGGGGGCCAGAGAGACCCAGTACTTC.

This clone appeared a few times. This chain links TRBV6-2 or TRBV6-3 with TRBJ2-5; 7 positions agree with TRBD2. This CDR3 region has 14 residues. CDR1 MNHEY and CDR2 SVGEGT come from the germline V gene. V shed 5 bases and J 6 bases; nucleotides not matched to a gene: 9. The DNA for the CDR3 is TGTGCCAGCAGTCCCGGGGGGTTGCGCCAGACCCAGTACTTC. Protein sequence: CASSPGGLRQTQYF.

V and J are TRBV11-2 and TRBJ1-3; D is undetermined. V lost 8 bases to trimming and J lost 2 bases, with 10 bases between them. The CDR3 is 13 amino acids. CDR1 SGHAT and CDR2 FQNNGV come from the germline V gene. The CDR3 region is CASAMSPGNTIYF. In DNA form, the CDR3 reads TGTGCCAGCGCCATGTCCCCTGGAAACACCATATATTTT. Looking up the rest from reference TRBV11-2 and TRBJ1-3 gives the full variable domain: EAGVAQSPRYKIIEKRQSVAFWCNPISGHATLYWYQQILGQGPKLLIQFQNNGVVDDSQLPKDRFSAERLKGVDSTLKIQPAKLEDSAVYLCASAMSPGNTIYFGEGSWLTVV.

This chain joins TRBV5-1 and TRBJ1-1; D remains ambiguous. Germline lookup yields CDR1 SGHRS and CDR2 YFSETQ. This CDR3 is 13 amino acids long. The V and J ends lost 7 bases and 5 bases respectively, with 15 bases between them. CDR3 residues: CASSPLLGTEAFF. CDR3 DNA: TGCGCCAGCTCGCCCCTACTGGGGACTGAAGCTTTCTTT.

The chain has TRBV7-8 and TRBJ1-5; possible D gene TRBD1, 5 bases. Germline CDR1 reads SGHVS; CDR2 reads FQNEAQ. Trimming stripped 0 bases from V and 7 bases from J, with 19 bases between. This CDR3 contains 17 residues. The CDR3 coding sequence is TGTGCCAGCAGCTTAGCGGGGGGGGTGAGGGTCGGCCAGCCCCAGCATTTT. Translating gives CASSLAGGVRVGQPQHF.

In DNA form, the CDR3 reads TGTGCCAGCAGACAGCGTCCGAATAGCAATCAGCCCCAGCATTTT. Its protein product is CASRQRPNSNQPQHF. V is TRBV6-5 and J is TRBJ1-5; D unresolved. CDR3 size: 15 residues. Germline V CDR1 and CDR2: MNHEY, SVGAGI. The V and J ends lost 6 bases and 0 bases respectively, with 12 bases between them.

The chain has TRBV7-9 and TRBJ2-7, with TRBD2 matching 7 bases. The CDR3 extends over 18 amino acids. V was pared by 5 bases and J by 0 bases, with 16 bases of the junction left unmatched. CDR1 and CDR2 from the germline V gene are SEHNR and FQNEAQ (reference sequence). The DNA for the CDR3 is TGTGCCAGCAGCCCTAATGGGGGAGCGGGGATTAGCTCCTACGAGCAGTACTTC. Protein sequence: CASSPNGGAGISSYEQYF.

The genes are TRBV11-2 and TRBJ1-3; a weak D match, TRBD1 (5 bases). The CDR3 spans 14 residues. V was trimmed by 6 bases and J by 4 bases, leaving 13 bases between them. Germline V gene data show CDR1 as SGHAT and CDR2 as FQNNGV. CDR3 region: CASRRGGSGNTIYF. DNA of the CDR3: TGTGCCAGCAGGAGGGGCGGATCGGGAAACACCATATATTTT.

The chain recombines TRBV2 with TRBJ2-7, with TRBD1 matching over 9 bases. The CDR3 extends over 15 amino acids. The ends lost 6 bases at V and 3 bases at J; junction bases unmatched: 9. Germline assignment: CDR1 SNHLY and CDR2 FYNNEI. The CDR3: CASRQDRGNIYEQYF. The CDR3, as DNA: TGTGCCAGCAGGCAGGACAGGGGTAACATCTACGAGCAGTACTTC.

J is TRBJ2-3 and V is TRBV2, with D hard to call. Germline CDR1 is SNHLY and CDR2 is FYNNEI. The V end lost 8 bases, the J end lost 0 bases, and 15 bases lay between the germline ends. The length of the CDR3 is 15 residues. The CDR3 nucleotides read TGTGCCAGCGGTGCCCGGATATCGAGCACAGATACGCAGTATTTT. Translating gives CASGARISSTDTQYF.

This clone was seen once. The genes are TRBV19 and TRBJ2-7, with D perhaps assigned TRBD1 or TRBD2 (6 bases each). Trimming took 3 bases from V and 3 from J, leaving 24 bases between them. The length of the CDR3 is 18 residues. Germline V gene lookup returns CDR1 LNHDA and CDR2 SQIVND (reference sequence). CDR3 amino acids: CASSMRDTPTRNNYEQYF. CDR3 bases: TGTGCCAGTAGTATGCGGGACACACCGACCCGGAACAACTACGAGCAGTACTTC.

This sequence joins TRBV3-1 (or the pseudogene TRBV3-2) and TRBJ1-4; TRBD1 matches 12 bases. J was trimmed by 11 bases and V by 4 bases; bases with no gene match: 17. Germline lookup yields CDR1 LGHDT and CDR2 YNNKEL (reference sequence). The CDR3 is 18 amino acids. In DNA form, the CDR3 reads TGTGCCAGCAGCCCTCATCCGGGACAGGGGGCAGGGGCAGGGAAACTGTTTTTT. It translates to CASSPHPGQGAGAGKLFF.

The V gene is TRBV7-2, the J gene TRBJ2-2, with TRBD1 matching over 10 bases. The CDR3 is 14 amino acids. The V gene's germline CDR1 is SGHTA and CDR2 FQGNSA. V was pared by 4 bases and J by 6 bases, with 2 bases of the junction left unmatched. The chain's CDR3 is CASSSGTGAGELFF. The DNA for the CDR3 is TGTGCCAGCAGCTCCGGGACAGGGGCCGGGGAGCTGTTTTTT.

The V and J genes are TRBV19 and TRBJ1-2, with 8 bases lining up with TRBD1. Looked up from germline, CDR1 is LNHDA and CDR2 is SQIVND (reference sequence). The V and J ends lost 4 bases and 2 bases, in that order; junction bases with no gene match: 6. There are 15 residues in the CDR3. The CDR3: CASSKTGARNYGYTF. In nucleotides, the CDR3 is TGTGCCAGTAGTAAGACAGGGGCAAGGAACTATGGCTACACCTTC. Drawing the rest from reference TRBV19 and TRBJ1-2, the complete variable domain is DGGITQSPKYLFRKEGQNVTLSCEQNLNHDAMYWYRQDPGQGLRLIYYSQIVNDFQKGDIAEGYSVSREKKESFPLTVTSAQKNPTAFYLCASSKTGARNYGYTFGSGTRLTVV.